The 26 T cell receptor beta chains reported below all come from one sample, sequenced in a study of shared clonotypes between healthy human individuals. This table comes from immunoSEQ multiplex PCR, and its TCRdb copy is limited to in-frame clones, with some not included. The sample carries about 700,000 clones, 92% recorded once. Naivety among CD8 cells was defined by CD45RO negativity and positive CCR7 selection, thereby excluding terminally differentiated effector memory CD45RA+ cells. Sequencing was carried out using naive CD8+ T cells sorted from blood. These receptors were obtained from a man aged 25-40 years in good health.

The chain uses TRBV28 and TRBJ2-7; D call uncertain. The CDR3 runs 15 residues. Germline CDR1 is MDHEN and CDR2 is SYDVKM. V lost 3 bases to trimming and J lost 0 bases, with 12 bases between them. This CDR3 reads CASSFYRTFSYEQYF. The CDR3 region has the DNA TGTGCCAGCAGTTTTTATAGGACGTTCTCCTACGAGCAGTACTTC.

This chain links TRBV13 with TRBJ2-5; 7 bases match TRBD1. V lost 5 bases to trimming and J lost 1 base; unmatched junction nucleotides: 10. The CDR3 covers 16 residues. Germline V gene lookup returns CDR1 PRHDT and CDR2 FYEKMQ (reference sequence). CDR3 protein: CASSPGKGQTQETQYF. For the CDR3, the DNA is TGTGCCAGCAGCCCCGGGAAGGGACAGACCCAAGAGACCCAGTACTTC.

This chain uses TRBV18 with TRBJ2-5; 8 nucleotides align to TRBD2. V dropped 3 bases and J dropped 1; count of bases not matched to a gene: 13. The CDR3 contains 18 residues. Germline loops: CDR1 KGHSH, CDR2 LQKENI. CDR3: CASSPPQILADLQETQYF. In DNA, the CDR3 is TGTGCCAGCTCACCTCCCCAGATACTAGCGGACCTCCAAGAGACCCAGTACTTC.

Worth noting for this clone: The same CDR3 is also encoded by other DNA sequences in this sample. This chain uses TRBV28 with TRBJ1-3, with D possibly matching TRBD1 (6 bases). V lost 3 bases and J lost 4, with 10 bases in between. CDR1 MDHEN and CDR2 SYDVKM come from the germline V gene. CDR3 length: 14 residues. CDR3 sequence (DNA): TGTGCCAGCAGTTTGCAGGGGAGCGGAAACACCATATATTTT. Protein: CASSLQGSGNTIYF.

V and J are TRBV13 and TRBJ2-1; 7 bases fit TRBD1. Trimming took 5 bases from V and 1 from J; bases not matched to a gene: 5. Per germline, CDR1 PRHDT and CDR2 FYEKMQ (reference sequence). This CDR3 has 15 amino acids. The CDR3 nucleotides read TGTGCCAGCAGCGGTACAGGGGCTTCCTACAATGAGCAGTTCTTC. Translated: CASSGTGASYNEQFF. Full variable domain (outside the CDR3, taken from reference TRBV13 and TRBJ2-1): AAGVIQSPRHLIKEKRETATLKCYPIPRHDTVYWYQQGPGQDPQFLISFYEKMQSDKGSIPDRFSAQQFSDYHSELNMSSLELGDSALYFCASSGTGASYNEQFFGPGTRLTVL.

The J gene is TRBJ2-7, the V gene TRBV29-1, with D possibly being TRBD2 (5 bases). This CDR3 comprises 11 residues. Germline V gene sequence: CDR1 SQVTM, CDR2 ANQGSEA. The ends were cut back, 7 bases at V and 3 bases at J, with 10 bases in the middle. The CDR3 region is CSAEGSYEQYF. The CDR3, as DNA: TGCAGCGCCGAAGGGAGCTACGAGCAGTACTTC.

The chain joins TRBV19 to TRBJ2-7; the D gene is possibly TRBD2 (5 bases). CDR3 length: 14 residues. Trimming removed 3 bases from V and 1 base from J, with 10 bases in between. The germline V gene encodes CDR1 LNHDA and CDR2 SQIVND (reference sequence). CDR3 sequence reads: CASSIWGESYEQYF. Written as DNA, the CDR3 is TGTGCCAGTAGTATTTGGGGAGAGTCCTACGAGCAGTACTTC.

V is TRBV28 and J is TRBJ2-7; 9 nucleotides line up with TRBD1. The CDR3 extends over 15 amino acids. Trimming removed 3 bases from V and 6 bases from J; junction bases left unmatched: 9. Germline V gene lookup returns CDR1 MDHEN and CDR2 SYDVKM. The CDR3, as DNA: TGTGCCAGCAGTTTCCGGACAGGGGACGTCGGCGAGCAGTACTTC. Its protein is CASSFRTGDVGEQYF.

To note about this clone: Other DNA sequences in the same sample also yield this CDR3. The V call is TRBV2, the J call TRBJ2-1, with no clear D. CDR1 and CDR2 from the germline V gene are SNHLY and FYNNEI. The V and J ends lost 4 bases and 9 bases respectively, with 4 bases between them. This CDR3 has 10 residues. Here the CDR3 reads CASSGGEQFF. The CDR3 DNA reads TGTGCCAGCAGTGGGGGTGAGCAGTTCTTC.

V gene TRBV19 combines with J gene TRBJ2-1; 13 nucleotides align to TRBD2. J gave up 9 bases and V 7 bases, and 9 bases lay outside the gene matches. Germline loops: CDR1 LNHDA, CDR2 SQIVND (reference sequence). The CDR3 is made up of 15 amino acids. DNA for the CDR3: TGTGCCAGTAACCAAGGACTAGCGGGAGTCGTTGAGCAGTTCTTC. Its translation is CASNQGLAGVVEQFF.

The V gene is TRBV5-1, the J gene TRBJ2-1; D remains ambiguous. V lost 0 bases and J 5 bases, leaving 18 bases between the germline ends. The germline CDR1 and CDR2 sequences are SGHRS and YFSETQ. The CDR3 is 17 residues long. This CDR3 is CASSLEGFGSAHNEQFF. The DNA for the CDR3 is TGCGCCAGCAGCTTGGAAGGCTTCGGCTCCGCCCACAATGAGCAGTTCTTC.

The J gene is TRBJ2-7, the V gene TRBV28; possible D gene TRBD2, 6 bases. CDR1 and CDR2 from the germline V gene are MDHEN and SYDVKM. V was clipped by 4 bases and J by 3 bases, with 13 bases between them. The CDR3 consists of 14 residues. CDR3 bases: TGTGCCAGCAGTTCTAGCGAAGAAGACTACGAGCAGTACTTC. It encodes CASSSSEEDYEQYF.

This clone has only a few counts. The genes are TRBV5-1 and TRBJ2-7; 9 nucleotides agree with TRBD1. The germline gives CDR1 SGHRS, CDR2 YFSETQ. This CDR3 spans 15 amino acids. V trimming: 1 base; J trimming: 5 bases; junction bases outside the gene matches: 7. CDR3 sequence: CASSLLGQGDHEQYF. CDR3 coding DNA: TGCGCCAGCAGCTTGTTGGGACAGGGTGACCACGAGCAGTACTTC. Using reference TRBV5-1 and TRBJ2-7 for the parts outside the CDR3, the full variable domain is KAGVTQTPRYLIKTRGQQVTLSCSPISGHRSVSWYQQTPGQGLQFLFEYFSETQRNKGNFPGRFSGRQFSNSRSEMNVSTLELGDSALYLCASSLLGQGDHEQYFGPGTRLTVT.

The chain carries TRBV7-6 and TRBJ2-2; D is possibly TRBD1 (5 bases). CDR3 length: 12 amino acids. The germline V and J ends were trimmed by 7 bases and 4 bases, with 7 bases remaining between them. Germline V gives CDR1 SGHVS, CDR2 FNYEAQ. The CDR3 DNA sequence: TGTGCCAGCAATAGGGGCACCGGGGAGCTGTTTTTT. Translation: CASNRGTGELFF.

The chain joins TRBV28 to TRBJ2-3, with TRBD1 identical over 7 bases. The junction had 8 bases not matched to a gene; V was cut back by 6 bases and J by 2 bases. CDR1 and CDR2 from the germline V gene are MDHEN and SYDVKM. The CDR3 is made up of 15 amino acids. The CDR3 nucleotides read TGTGCCAGCAGCTGGGACAGATCATACACAGATACGCAGTATTTT. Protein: CASSWDRSYTDTQYF.

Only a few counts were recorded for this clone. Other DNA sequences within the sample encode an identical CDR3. The CDR3 sequence: CASSLNSYEQYF. In DNA, the CDR3 is TGTGCCAGCAGCCTGAACTCCTACGAGCAGTACTTC. The J gene is TRBJ2-7, the V gene TRBV7-2, with D hard to call. The V end lost 5 bases, the J end lost 0 bases, and 5 bases lay between the germline ends. The CDR3 loop spans 12 amino acids. Germline lookup yields CDR1 SGHTA and CDR2 FQGNSA.

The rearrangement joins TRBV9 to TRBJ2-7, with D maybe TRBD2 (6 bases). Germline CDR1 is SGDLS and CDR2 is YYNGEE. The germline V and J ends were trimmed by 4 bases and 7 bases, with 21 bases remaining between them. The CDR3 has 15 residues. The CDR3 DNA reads TGTGCCAGCAGCCCACCCGGGGGACGGGCGGGAGAGCAGTACTTC. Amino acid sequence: CASSPPGGRAGEQYF.

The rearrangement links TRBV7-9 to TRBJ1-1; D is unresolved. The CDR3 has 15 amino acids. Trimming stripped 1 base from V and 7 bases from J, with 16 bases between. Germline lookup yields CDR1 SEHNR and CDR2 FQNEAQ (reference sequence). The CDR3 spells CASSLVSEGPNEAFF. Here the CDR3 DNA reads TGTGCCAGCAGCTTAGTATCCGAGGGTCCTAATGAAGCTTTCTTT.

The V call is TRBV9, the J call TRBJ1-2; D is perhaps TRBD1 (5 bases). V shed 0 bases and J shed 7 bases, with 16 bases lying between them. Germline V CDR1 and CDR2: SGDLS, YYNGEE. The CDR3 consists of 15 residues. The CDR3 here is CASSVESGTDGGYTF. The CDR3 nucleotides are TGTGCCAGCAGCGTAGAAAGCGGGACGGATGGTGGCTACACCTTC.

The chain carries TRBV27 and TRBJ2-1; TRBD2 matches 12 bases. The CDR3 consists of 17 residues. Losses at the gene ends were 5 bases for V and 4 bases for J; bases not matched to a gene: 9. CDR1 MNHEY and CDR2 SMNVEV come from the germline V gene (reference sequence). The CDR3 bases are TGTGCCAGCAGTACAAGACTAGCGGGAGCTATATACAATGAGCAGTTCTTC. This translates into CASSTRLAGAIYNEQFF.

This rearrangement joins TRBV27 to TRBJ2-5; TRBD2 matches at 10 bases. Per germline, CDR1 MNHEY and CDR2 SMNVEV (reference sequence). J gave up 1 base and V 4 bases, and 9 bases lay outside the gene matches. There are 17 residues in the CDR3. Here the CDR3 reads CASSSLPSGSLQETQYF. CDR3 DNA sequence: TGTGCCAGCAGTTCCCTGCCTAGCGGGAGCCTCCAAGAGACCCAGTACTTC.

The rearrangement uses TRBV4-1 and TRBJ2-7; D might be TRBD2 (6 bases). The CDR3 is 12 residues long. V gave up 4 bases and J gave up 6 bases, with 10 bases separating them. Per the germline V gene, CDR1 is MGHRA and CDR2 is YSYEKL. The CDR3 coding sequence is TGCGCCAGCAGCCCGGCGGGGACCGAGCAGTACTTC. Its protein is CASSPAGTEQYF.

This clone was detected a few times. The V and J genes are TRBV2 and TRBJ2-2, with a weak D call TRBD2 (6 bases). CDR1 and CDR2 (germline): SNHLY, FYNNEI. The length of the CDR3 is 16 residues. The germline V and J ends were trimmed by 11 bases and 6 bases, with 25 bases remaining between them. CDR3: CASGGDLHSLPGELFF. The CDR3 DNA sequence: TGTGCCTCTGGAGGGGATTTACATAGTCTTCCCGGGGAGCTGTTTTTT.

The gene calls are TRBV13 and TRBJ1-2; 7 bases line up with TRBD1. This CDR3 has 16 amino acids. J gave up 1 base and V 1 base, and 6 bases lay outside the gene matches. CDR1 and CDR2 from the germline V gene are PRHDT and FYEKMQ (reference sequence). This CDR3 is CASSLAGTAVNYGYTF. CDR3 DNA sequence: TGTGCCAGCAGCTTAGCTGGGACAGCTGTTAACTATGGCTACACCTTC. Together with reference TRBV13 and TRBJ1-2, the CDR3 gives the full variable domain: AAGVIQSPRHLIKEKRETATLKCYPIPRHDTVYWYQQGPGQDPQFLISFYEKMQSDKGSIPDRFSAQQFSDYHSELNMSSLELGDSALYFCASSLAGTAVNYGYTFGSGTRLTVV.

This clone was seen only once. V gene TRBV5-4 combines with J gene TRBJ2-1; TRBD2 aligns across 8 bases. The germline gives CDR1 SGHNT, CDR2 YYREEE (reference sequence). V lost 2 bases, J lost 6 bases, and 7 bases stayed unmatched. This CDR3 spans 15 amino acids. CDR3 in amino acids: CASSLLAEAVNEQFF. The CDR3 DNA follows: TGTGCCAGCAGCTTACTAGCGGAAGCCGTCAATGAGCAGTTCTTC.

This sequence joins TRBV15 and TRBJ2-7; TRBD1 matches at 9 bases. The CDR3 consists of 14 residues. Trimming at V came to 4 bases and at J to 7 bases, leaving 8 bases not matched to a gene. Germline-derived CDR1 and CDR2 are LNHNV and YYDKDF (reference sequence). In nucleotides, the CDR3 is TGTGCCACCAGCACAAAGACCGGGACAGGGGAGCAGTACTTC. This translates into CATSTKTGTGEQYF.